This is a list of T cell receptor beta chains from one sample in a study of type 1 and type 2 diabetes patients. Each CDR3 protein gets one entry after TCRdb re-called the multiplex PCR reads with MiXCR. The sample lists about 250,000 distinct CDR3 sequences, 45% to 60% occurring once. Sequencing input: peripheral blood mononuclear cells (PBMCs). These receptors all stem from a young man with type 2 diabetes. Both conserved end residues are part of each CDR3. A D gene is named only where the DNA matches it firmly. The size entry is marked missing in some rows and otherwise reads once, few, many or a size class.

v_gene,j_gene,d_gene,abundance,CDR3aa,CDR3nt
TRBV12-3/TRBV12-4,TRBJ2-1,TRBD2,few,CASSSYASGRGNEQFF,TGTGCCAGCAGTTCCTACGCTAGCGGGAGAGGCAATGAGCAGTTCTTC
TRBV20-1,TRBJ1-2,-,once,CSASKGRDGYTF,TGCAGTGCCAGCAAGGGGCGAGATGGCTACACCTTC
TRBV2,TRBJ2-1,-,many,CASSENEQFF,TGTGCCAGCAGTGAAAATGAGCAGTTCTTC
TRBV6-6,TRBJ1-5,-,-,CASSSPGTAYSNQPQRF,TGTGCCAGCAGTTCCCCCGGAACTGCCTATAGCAATCAGCCCCAGCGTTTT
TRBV14,TRBJ2-7,-,many,CASSQGSEQYF,TGTGCCAGCAGCCAAGGGAGCGAGCAGTACTTC
TRBV7-2,TRBJ2-1,-,few,CASSLADEQFF,TGTGCCAGCAGCTTAGCCGATGAGCAGTTCTTC
TRBV5-1,TRBJ2-7,TRBD1,-,CASSHPGQGYEQYF,TGCGCCAGCAGTCACCCGGGACAGGGCTACGAGCAGTACTTC
TRBV19,TRBJ1-1,-,-,CASSIRGLPEAFF,TGTGCCAGTAGTATAAGGGGACTTCCTGAAGCTTTCTTT
TRBV27,TRBJ2-1,-,-,CASRVGGGEQFF,TGTGCCAGCAGGGTAGGGGGTGGAGAGCAGTTCTTC
TRBV10-2,TRBJ2-7,-,-,CATQGRGSSSYEQYF,TGCGCCACCCAGGGAAGGGGTAGCAGCTCCTACGAGCAGTACTTC
TRBV30,TRBJ1-4,-,few,CAWTTVTGGNEKLFF,TGTGCCTGGACCACGGTCACGGGGGGGAATGAAAAACTGTTTTTT